This T cell receptor beta chain originates from a study of CD8+CD57+ T cells in acquired aplastic anemia (dated by TCRdb to 2016 to 2018). About the study as a whole: Extracted DNA from sorted CD4+ and CD8+ cells averaged around 2.9 ug, ranging from about 0.2 to 30 ug. Healthy donor samples averaged approximately 10 million reads for CD4+ and fewer than 12 million for CD8+ cells.

Profiling of TCR beta VDJ combinations and CDR3 sequences used genomic DNA as the template. An Illumina HiSeq 2000 was the platform used for TCR repertoire sequencing. On the authors' methods: Repertoire assessment relied on Simpson's diversity index, CDR3 size and DJ length profiles, and TRBV/TRBJ rearrangement plots. Whichever DNA sequence was most abundant in the deep sequencing data was defined as the immunodominant clone. CDR3 amino acid sequences were screened for sharing across subjects and were compared with published repertoires and the VDJdb database. The raw public data were reprocessed by TCRdb itself: fastp quality trimming at Q25, MiXCR clonotype calling, in-frame beta chains only. When rows share a CDR3 protein, they turn into one entry using the most common DNA and genes. TCRdb, not the original authors, processed these V and J calls. The sample table holds some 210,000 distinct CDR3 sequences, of which 61% were seen once. The ten largest clones represent about 29% of the sample.

TCR repertoires of sorted CD4+ and CD8+ blood T cells from severe aplastic anemia patients and healthy subjects were deep-sequenced in the study. Ficoll-Paque density gradient centrifugation was used to isolate peripheral blood mononuclear cells. CD4+ and CD8+ T cells were sorted by FACS or magnetic beads before DNA extraction. Turning to this clonotype: Its recognized antigen is unknown. Within one base of it there is no much larger clone, and no base qualities were kept.

The CDR3 measures 15 amino acids from cysteine to phenylalanine. Here the CDR3 DNA is all that survives: 45 bases in frame from base 1. CDR1 SGHAT and CDR2 FQDESV are derived from the germline V gene (reference sequence). On the study overall, not on this receptor specifically: Around 27 CD8+ CDR3 sequences were found to be shared between patients and controls, but these sequences appeared to be highly expressed in patients and within the immunodominant clones of the patients. No significant difference in CD8+ Simpson's diversity was found between patients and healthy controls (P=0.060).

The receptor chain draws on TRBV11-1 and TRBJ2-7, and TRBD1 matches 7 of the central bases. Gene TRBJ2-5 matches the end of the DNA better, so the J call may be wrong. The sequence derives from a human donor in good health. Sequencing input: sorted CD4+, CD8+, or CD8+CD57+ T cells (not recorded which) from PBMCs. The DNA sequence reads TGTGCCAGCAGCTTAAGGGAACAGGGGACGGAGACCCAGTACTTC. It is translated as CASSLREQGTETQYF.